This TCR beta chain was recorded in a study of shared clonotypes between healthy human individuals. Remarks on this clone: The antigen is undetermined.

The assay was immunoSEQ multiplex PCR, and TCRdb's table has in-frame clones only and misses some. The table records approximately 2.4 million clones, almost 96% of them present only once. The germline V gene encodes CDR1 SGHTA and CDR2 FQGNSA. V lost 2 bases to trimming and J lost 7 bases; unmatched junction nucleotides: 8. The CDR3 covers 15 residues. Study-level results: It was the non-shared clonotypes that had lower generation probabilities than clonotypes shared by all four donors.

The sample consisted of naive CD4+ T cells sorted from blood. Stated subset: CD45RA+ positively selected. This receptor was obtained from a man aged 18 to 30 in good health. The chain joins TRBV7-2 to TRBJ2-1; 7 bases map to TRBD2. CDR3 DNA sequence: TGTGCCAGCAGCTTATCAAGCGGGATAGTAAATGAGCAGTTCTTC. Amino acid sequence: CASSLSSGIVNEQFF.